The 12 T cell receptor beta chains in this list originate from one sample, sequenced in a study of human T cells and chemical hapten exposure. Time point described: patch test 3, about 24 weeks after DPC sensitization. Specified treatment: therapeutic diphenylcyclopropenone sensitization with weekly scalp DPC. TCRdb passed the RACE reads through MiXCR, listing each CDR3 protein once. In the table there are approximately 90,000 distinct CDR3 sequences, about 28% of which are singletons. The input for sequencing was whole blood, taken in connection with sensitization to the hapten diphenylcyclopropenone (DPC). Receptors were obtained from a man between 35 and 55 years old with alopecia areata. Some clones in this sample may be carry-over from other donors' samples.

This clonotype was observed a few times. The CDR3 nucleotides read TGTGCCAGCAGATTGACAGGGATCCACGAGCAGTACTTC. This sequence encodes CASRLTGIHEQYF. The chain combines TRBV6-1 with TRBJ2-7, with 7 nucleotides matching TRBD1. Germline loops: CDR1 MNHNS, CDR2 SASEGT. The CDR3 totals 13 residues. Trimming cost V 6 bases and J 5 bases; bases outside gene matches: 7.

The rearrangement uses TRBV20-1 and TRBJ2-7; D assignment may be TRBD1 or TRBD2 (5 bases each). This CDR3 has 16 residues. V dropped 6 bases and J dropped 0 bases, with 21 bases sitting between them. Germline V gene sequence: CDR1 DFQATT, CDR2 SNEGSKA (reference sequence). The CDR3 sequence is CSAFSGHWGSSYEQYF. The CDR3, as DNA: TGCAGTGCATTCTCGGGGCATTGGGGAAGCTCCTACGAGCAGTACTTC.

This clonotype came up a few times. The chain links TRBV28 to TRBJ2-7, with D perhaps assigned TRBD1 or TRBD2 (5 bases each). The V and J ends lost 4 bases and 7 bases respectively, with 14 bases between them. The CDR3 spans 13 residues. CDR1 is MDHEN and CDR2 is SYDVKM in the germline V gene. CDR3 region: CASSSPGPPEQYF. The CDR3, as DNA: TGTGCCAGCAGTTCTCCGGGACCCCCTGAGCAGTACTTC.

Only a few counts were recorded for this clonotype. This chain joins TRBV6-5 and TRBJ2-3; D unclear. Trimming pared 5 bases from V and 1 base from J, leaving 10 bases between. The germline V gene has CDR1 MNHEY and CDR2 SVGAGI. The CDR3 contains 14 residues. Here the CDR3 DNA reads TGTGCCAGCAGTCCGGGCTTGCGCACAGATACGCAGTATTTT. This codes for CASSPGLRTDTQYF.

This chain uses TRBV10-3 with TRBJ1-1; the match to TRBD1 covers 12 bases. CDR1 and CDR2 from the germline V gene are ENHRY and SYGVKD. The CDR3 is made up of 15 amino acids. V lost 2 bases, J lost 4 bases, and 2 bases stayed unmatched. The DNA of the CDR3 is TGTGCCATCAGTGAGCCGGGACAGGGGGCCACTGAAGCTTTCTTT. Its translation is CAISEPGQGATEAFF.

The V gene is TRBV12-3 or TRBV12-4, the J gene TRBJ1-3, with D possibly matching TRBD1 (6 bases). V dropped 4 bases and J dropped 0 bases, with 13 bases sitting between them. There are 16 residues in the CDR3. CDR3 sequence (DNA): TGTGCCAGCAGTTCACAGGGTCCCAGCTCTGGAAACACCATATATTTT. Its protein product is CASSSQGPSSGNTIYF.

J is TRBJ2-3 and V is TRBV24-1, with D possibly being TRBD2 (5 bases). Looked up from germline, CDR1 is KGHDR and CDR2 is SFDVKD. The CDR3 totals 16 residues. The germline V and J ends were trimmed by 1 base and 0 bases, with 10 bases remaining between them. CDR3 in amino acids: CATSDFSTKSTDTQYF. The CDR3 coding sequence is TGTGCCACCAGTGATTTTTCGACTAAAAGCACAGATACGCAGTATTTT.

This clonotype was found a few times. The chain joins TRBV9 to TRBJ1-1; 7 nucleotides match TRBD1. CDR1 is SGDLS, CDR2 YYNGEE, per germline. J gave up 3 bases and V 4 bases, and 9 bases lay outside the gene matches. This CDR3 contains 15 residues. The CDR3 sequence: CASSNRGGTDTEAFF. In nucleotides, the CDR3 is TGTGCCAGCAGCAACCGTGGGGGGACAGACACTGAAGCTTTCTTT.

This clonotype was picked up a small number of times. The rearrangement uses TRBV18 and TRBJ2-7, with D hard to call. The V end was cut by 2 bases, the J end by 0 bases, with 5 bases between. The CDR3 is 13 amino acids. The germline V gene encodes CDR1 KGHSH and CDR2 LQKENI. The DNA of the CDR3 is TGTGCCAGCTCACCAACGAACTCCTACGAGCAGTACTTC. Translation gives CASSPTNSYEQYF.

This chain links TRBV28 with TRBJ1-1, with 8 nucleotides matching TRBD1. CDR1 and CDR2 from the germline V gene are MDHEN and SYDVKM. V lost 2 bases, J lost 11 bases, and 10 bases stayed unmatched. There are 14 residues in the CDR3. The DNA of the CDR3 is TGTGCCAGCAGTTTAGGACAGGGCGGATGGGGGGCTTTCTTT. Amino acid sequence: CASSLGQGGWGAFF.

CDR3 in DNA: TGTGCCAGCAGCGGAGAGGTACTGAACAATGAGCAGTTCTTC. Amino acid sequence: CASSGEVLNNEQFF. The chain recombines TRBV7-2 with TRBJ2-1, with D unclear. The V end was cut by 5 bases, the J end by 5 bases, with 13 bases between. CDR1 and CDR2 from the germline V gene are SGHTA and FQGNSA. The CDR3 runs to 14 residues.

This clonotype showed up just a few times. The chain joins TRBV28 to TRBJ1-1; D call uncertain. Trimming stripped 4 bases from V and 8 bases from J, with 11 bases between. Germline CDR1 is MDHEN and CDR2 is SYDVKM. CDR3 length: 12 residues. CDR3: CASSSRSAEAFF. CDR3 in DNA: TGTGCCAGCAGTTCGAGGTCGGCCGAAGCTTTCTTT.